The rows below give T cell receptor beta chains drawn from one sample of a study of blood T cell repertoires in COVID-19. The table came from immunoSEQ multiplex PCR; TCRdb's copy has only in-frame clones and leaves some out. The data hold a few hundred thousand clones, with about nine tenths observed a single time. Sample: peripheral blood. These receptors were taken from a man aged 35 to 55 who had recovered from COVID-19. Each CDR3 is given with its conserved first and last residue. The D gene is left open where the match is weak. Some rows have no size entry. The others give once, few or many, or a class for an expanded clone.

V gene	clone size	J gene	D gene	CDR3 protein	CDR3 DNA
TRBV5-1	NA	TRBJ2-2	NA	CASSPHREWGGELFF	TGCGCCAGCAGCCCCCACAGGGAATGGGGCGGGGAGCTGTTTTTT
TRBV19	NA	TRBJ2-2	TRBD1	CASSTTTGGAPGELFF	TGTGCCAGTAGTACGACGACAGGGGGCGCCCCCGGGGAGCTGTTTTTT
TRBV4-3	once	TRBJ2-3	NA	CASSQDSGTDTQYF	TGCGCCAGCAGCCAAGATTCTGGCACAGATACGCAGTATTTT
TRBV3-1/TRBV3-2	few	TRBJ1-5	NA	CASSQDVQGLQPQHF	TGTGCCAGCAGCCAAGATGTTCAGGGACTTCAGCCCCAGCATTTT
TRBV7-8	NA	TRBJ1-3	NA	CASSIKRGWGGNTIYF	TGTGCCAGCAGCATTAAGCGGGGCTGGGGTGGAAACACCATATATTTT
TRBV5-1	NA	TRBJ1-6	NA	CASSPTDTPGSPLHF	TGCGCCAGCAGCCCGACGGATACCCCGGGTTCACCCCTCCACTTT
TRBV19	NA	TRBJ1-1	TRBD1	CASSISGTVSTEAFF	TGTGCCAGTAGTATTTCCGGGACAGTATCCACTGAAGCTTTCTTT
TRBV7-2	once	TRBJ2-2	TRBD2	CASSLPGTSGGLFF	TGTGCCAGCAGCTTGCCCGGGACTAGTGGTGGGCTGTTTTTT
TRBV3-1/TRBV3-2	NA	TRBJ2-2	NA	CASSQERGANTGELFF	TGTGCCAGCAGCCAAGAACGGGGGGCTAACACCGGGGAGCTGTTTTTT
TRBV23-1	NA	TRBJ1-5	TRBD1	CASPSLGTAQPQHF	TGCGCCAGCCCTAGCCTCGGGACAGCTCAGCCCCAGCATTTT
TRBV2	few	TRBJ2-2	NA	CAGRRREAGELFF	TGTGCCGGCCGGCGGCGGGAAGCCGGGGAGCTGTTTTTT
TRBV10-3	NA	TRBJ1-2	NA	CAIRESGGANYGYTF	TGTGCCATCAGGGAAAGCGGGGGGGCTAACTATGGCTACACCTTC
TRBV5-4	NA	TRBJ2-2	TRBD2	CASSPGLAGGTGELFF	TGTGCCAGCAGTCCTGGACTAGCGGGAGGCACCGGGGAGCTGTTTTTT
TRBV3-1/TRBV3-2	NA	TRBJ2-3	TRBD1	CASSQGGRGRRDTQYF	TGTGCCAGCAGCCAAGGCGGTAGGGGGCGCAGGGATACGCAGTATTTT
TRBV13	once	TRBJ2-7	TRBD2	CASTGGSYEQYF	TGTGCCAGCACGGGGGGCTCCTACGAGCAGTACTTC
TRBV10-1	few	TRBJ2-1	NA	CASTTGSRPDDEQFF	TGCGCCAGCACTACAGGTTCTCGGCCGGACGATGAGCAGTTCTTC
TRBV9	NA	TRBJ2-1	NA	CASSVGGGALDEQFF	TGTGCCAGCAGCGTGGGCGGGGGCGCTTTGGATGAGCAGTTCTTC
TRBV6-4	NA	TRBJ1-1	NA	CASRLTALNTEAFF	TGTGCCAGCAGATTGACAGCCTTGAACACTGAAGCTTTCTTT
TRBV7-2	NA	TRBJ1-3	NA	CASSLGGVGNTIYF	TGTGCCAGCAGCTTAGGAGGTGTTGGAAACACCATATATTTT
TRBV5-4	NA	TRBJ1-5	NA	CASSLGGGNQPQHF	TGTGCCAGCAGCTTGGGGGGGGGCAATCAGCCCCAGCATTTT
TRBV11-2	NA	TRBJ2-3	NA	CASSPVNTQYF	TGTGCCAGCAGCCCGGTGAATACGCAGTATTTT
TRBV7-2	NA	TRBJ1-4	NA	CASSTGTRPRSEKLFF	TGTGCCAGCAGCACTGGGACACGTCCTCGTAGTGAAAAACTGTTTTTT
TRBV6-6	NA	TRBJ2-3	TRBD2	CASSPRTSGRATRGTDTQYF	TGTGCCAGCAGTCCCCGGACTAGCGGGAGGGCCACCCGTGGCACAGATACGCAGTATTTT
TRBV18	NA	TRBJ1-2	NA	CASSPRTAQGGGYTF	TGTGCCAGCTCACCACGGACGGCTCAGGGTGGTGGCTACACCTTC
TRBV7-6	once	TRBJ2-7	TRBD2	CASSLASLAGGSYEQYF	TGTGCCAGCAGCTTAGCTAGTCTAGCGGGAGGGAGTTACGAGCAGTACTTC
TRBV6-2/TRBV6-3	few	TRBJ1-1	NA	CASSYAGNTEAFF	TGTGCCAGCAGTTACGCAGGGAACACTGAAGCTTTCTTT
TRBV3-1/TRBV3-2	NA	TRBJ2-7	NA	CASSQGSWGTSYEQYF	TGTGCCAGCAGCCAAGGTAGCTGGGGGACATCCTACGAGCAGTACTTC
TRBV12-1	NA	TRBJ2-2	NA	CASSTPWTSGERTRTGELFF	TGTGCCAGCAGTACACCCTGGACTAGCGGGGAACGAACGAGGACCGGGGAGCTGTTTTTT
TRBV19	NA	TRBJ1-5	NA	CASTPDSHPGPQHF	TGTGCCAGTACACCTGACAGTCATCCGGGGCCCCAGCATTTT
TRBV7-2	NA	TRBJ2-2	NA	CASSFSGLYTGELFF	TGTGCCAGCAGCTTCTCAGGACTGTACACCGGGGAGCTGTTTTTT
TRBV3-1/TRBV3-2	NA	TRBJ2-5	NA	CASSQRGYQETQYF	TGTGCCAGCAGCCAACGAGGGTACCAAGAGACCCAGTACTTC
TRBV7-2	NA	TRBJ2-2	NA	CASSPRVASRTGELFF	TGTGCCAGCAGCCCAAGGGTCGCTAGCCGCACCGGGGAGCTGTTTTTT
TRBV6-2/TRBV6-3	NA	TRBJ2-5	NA	CASSPSGTFQETQYF	TGTGCCAGCAGTCCATCCGGGACTTTCCAAGAGACCCAGTACTTC
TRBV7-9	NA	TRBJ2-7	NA	CASSLGREQYF	TGTGCCAGCAGCCTTGGGCGCGAGCAGTACTTC
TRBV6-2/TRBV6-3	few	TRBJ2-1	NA	CASSTFRQYQSYNEQFF	TGTGCCAGCAGTACCTTTCGACAGTACCAATCCTACAATGAGCAGTTCTTC
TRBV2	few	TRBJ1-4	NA	CASKKDRGTNEKLFF	TGTGCCAGCAAAAAGGATCGGGGTACGAATGAAAAACTGTTTTTT
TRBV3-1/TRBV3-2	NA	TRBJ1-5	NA	CASSQSRAMYSNQPQHF	TGTGCCAGCAGCCAGTCGAGGGCAATGTATAGCAATCAGCCCCAGCATTTT
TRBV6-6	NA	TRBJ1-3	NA	CASRYGSGNTIYF	TGTGCCAGCAGATATGGGAGCGGAAACACCATATATTTT
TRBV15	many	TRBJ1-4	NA	CATSSGGGKEKLFF	TGTGCCACCAGCAGTGGGGGGGGGAAGGAAAAACTGTTTTTT
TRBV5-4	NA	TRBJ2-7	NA	CASSLAGGEGEQYF	TGTGCCAGCAGCTTGGCCGGGGGAGAGGGGGAGCAGTACTTC
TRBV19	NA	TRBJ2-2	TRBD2	CASSQMRGGLVTGELFF	TGTGCCAGTAGTCAGATGCGGGGGGGCCTGGTCACCGGGGAGCTGTTTTTT
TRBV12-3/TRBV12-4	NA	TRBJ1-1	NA	CASGGGTEAFF	TGTGCCAGCGGTGGGGGGACTGAAGCTTTCTTT
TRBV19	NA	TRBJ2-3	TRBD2	CASSPLAGGSTDTQYF	TGTGCCAGTAGTCCTCTGGCGGGAGGGAGCACAGATACGCAGTATTTT
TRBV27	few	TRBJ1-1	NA	CASSLFRGGGLSAFF	TGTGCCAGCAGTTTGTTCAGGGGAGGGGGGTTATCCGCTTTCTTT